This T cell receptor (beta chain) was identified during a study of cytomegalovirus exposure and HLA in healthy donors. The study's findings and limits: The authors enumerated some 170 TCR beta chains as linked to cytomegalovirus.

V shed 4 bases and J 5 bases; nucleotides not matched to a gene: 18. In germline, CDR1 is SQVTM, CDR2 ANQGSEA. CDR3 length: 17 amino acids. The PCR contained 60 Vbeta and 13 Jbeta primers. Profiled with immunoSEQ multiplex PCR; TCRdb holds only in-frame clones, not every one. The sample consists of under 250,000 clones, around 73% of them appearing once. Remarks on this clone: Its antigen is still unknown.

The sequence was collected from a male donor in good health and CMV-seronegative. V gene TRBV29-1 combines with J gene TRBJ2-5, with 8 bases identical to TRBD2. Specimen: PBMCs. In DNA form, the CDR3 reads TGCAGCGTTGCGGGGGGGGCAGGGCCCCTGGGTGGGGAGACCCAGTACTTC. Translating gives CSVAGGAGPLGGETQYF.